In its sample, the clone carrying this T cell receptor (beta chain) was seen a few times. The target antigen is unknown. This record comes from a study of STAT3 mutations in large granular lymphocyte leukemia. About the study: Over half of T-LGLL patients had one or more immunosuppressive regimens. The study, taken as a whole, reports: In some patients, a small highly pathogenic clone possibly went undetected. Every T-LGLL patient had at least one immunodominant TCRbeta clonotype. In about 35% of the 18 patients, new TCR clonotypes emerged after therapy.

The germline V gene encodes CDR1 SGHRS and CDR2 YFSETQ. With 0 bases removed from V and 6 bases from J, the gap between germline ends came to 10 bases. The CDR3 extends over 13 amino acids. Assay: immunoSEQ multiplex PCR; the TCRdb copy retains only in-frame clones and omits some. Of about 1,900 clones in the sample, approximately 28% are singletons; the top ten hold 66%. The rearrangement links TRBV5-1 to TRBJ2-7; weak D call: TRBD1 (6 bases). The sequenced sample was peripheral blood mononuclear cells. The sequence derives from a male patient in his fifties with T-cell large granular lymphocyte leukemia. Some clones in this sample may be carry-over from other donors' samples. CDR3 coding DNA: TGCGCCAGCAGCTTGGGACAGGCCACCGAGCAGTACTTC. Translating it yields CASSLGQATEQYF.